This TCR beta chain was sequenced for a study of cytomegalovirus exposure and HLA in healthy donors. Study observations and caveats: Most CMV-associated TCR beta chains were later found to appear HLA-restricted.

On this clone itself: The antigen remains undetermined.

PCR was performed using 60 Vbeta and 13 Jbeta primers. As originally analysed: Later analysis identified 88 million or so unique TCR beta chains, approximately 11 million shared. The assay was immunoSEQ multiplex PCR, and TCRdb's table has in-frame clones only and misses some. That table supplies the V and J calls and clone size; D and trimming were determined from the DNA. The data show about 60,000 clones, under 85% seen once. The CDR3 contains 16 residues. The V gene's germline CDR1 is MNHEY and CDR2 SMNVEV (reference sequence). V was clipped by 1 base and J by 3 bases; unmatched bases: 4. This clonotype was obtained from a man in his fifties or sixties in good health and CMV-seronegative. Sequencing used PBMCs. The chain is built from TRBV27 and TRBJ2-1, with TRBD2 matching 9 bases. CDR3 region: CASSLWPSGDYNEQFF. For the CDR3, the DNA is TGTGCCAGCAGTTTATGGCCTAGCGGGGACTACAATGAGCAGTTCTTC.